This record concerns one T cell receptor beta chain sequence. Antigen unknown. The CDR3 extends over 15 amino acids. Germline CDR1 MDHEN, CDR2 SYDVKM. Trimming cost V 4 bases and J 2 bases; bases outside gene matches: 6. Samples were assayed with immunoSEQ v3.0 at survey level. This table comes from immunoSEQ multiplex PCR, and its TCRdb copy is limited to in-frame clones, with some not included. The profile shows nearly 50,000 clones, 84% of them singletons. The data were taken from a study of long-term antiretroviral therapy in people with HIV. The study's findings and limits: Relative to transplant donor controls, diversity remained lower despite increasing after ART.

The clonotype comes from a woman between 18 and 30 years old with HIV. This chain links TRBV28 with TRBJ2-7; 9 bases agree with TRBD2. The source material was unsorted PBMCs, sampled 0.8 years after starting antiretroviral therapy. CDR3 sequence: CASSSTSGFPYEQYF. The CDR3 nucleotides read TGTGCCAGCAGTTCGACTAGCGGCTTCCCCTACGAGCAGTACTTC. The whole variable domain, remainder taken from reference TRBV28 and TRBJ2-7, is DVKVTQSSRYLVKRTGEKVFLECVQDMDHENMFWYRQDPGLGLRLIYFSYDVKMKEKGDIPEGYSVSREKKERFSLILESASTNQTSMYLCASSSTSGFPYEQYFGPGTRLTVT.